This TCR beta chain was recovered during a study of T cell responses to AZD1222 COVID-19 vaccine. Notes on the study in general: Nearly half of the spike-specific TCRs reportedly recognize variant regions that carry no mutations. Just 5 to 7 AZD1222 recipients were seropositive at baseline. The donors showed a predominance of white British ancestry and of females, with possible underestimation of clonal diversity.

Analysis merged second doses at about 4 or about 12 weeks. Only in-frame clones appear in the TCRdb table, and some are missing; sequencing was by immunoSEQ multiplex PCR. The profile shows 50,000 or so clones, roughly three quarters of them singletons. Trimming took 2 bases from V and 4 from J, leaving 11 bases between them. The CDR3 is 14 amino acids. Per the germline V gene, CDR1 is MNHEY and CDR2 is SMNVEV (reference sequence). In the case of this clone: What it recognizes is unknown.

The sequencing used peripheral blood, collected 28 days after the second AZD1222 dose. The TCR originated in an adult who received the AZD1222 COVID-19 vaccine. This chain uses TRBV27 with TRBJ2-5, with D maybe TRBD1 (5 bases). The CDR3 DNA sequence: TGTGCCAGCAGTTTACAGGGATATGCAGAGACCCAGTACTTC. Translating gives CASSLQGYAETQYF.